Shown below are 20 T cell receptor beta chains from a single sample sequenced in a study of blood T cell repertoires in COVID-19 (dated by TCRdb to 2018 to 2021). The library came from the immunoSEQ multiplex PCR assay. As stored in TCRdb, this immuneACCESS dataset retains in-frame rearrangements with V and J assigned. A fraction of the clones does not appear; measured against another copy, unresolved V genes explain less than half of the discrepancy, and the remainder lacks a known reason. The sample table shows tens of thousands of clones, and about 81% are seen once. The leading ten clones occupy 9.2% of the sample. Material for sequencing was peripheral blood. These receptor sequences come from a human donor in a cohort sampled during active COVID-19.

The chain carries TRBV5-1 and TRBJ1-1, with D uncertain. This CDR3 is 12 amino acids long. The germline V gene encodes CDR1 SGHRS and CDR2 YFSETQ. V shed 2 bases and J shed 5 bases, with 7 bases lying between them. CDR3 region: CASSFAGTEAFF. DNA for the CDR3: TGCGCCAGCAGCTTTGCCGGGACTGAAGCTTTCTTT.

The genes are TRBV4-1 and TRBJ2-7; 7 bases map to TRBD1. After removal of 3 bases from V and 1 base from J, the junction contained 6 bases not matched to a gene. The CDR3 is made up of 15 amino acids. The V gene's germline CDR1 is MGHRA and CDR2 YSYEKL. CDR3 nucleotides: TGCGCCAGCAGCCACCCGTCACAGGGGTCCTACGAGCAGTACTTC. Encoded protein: CASSHPSQGSYEQYF.

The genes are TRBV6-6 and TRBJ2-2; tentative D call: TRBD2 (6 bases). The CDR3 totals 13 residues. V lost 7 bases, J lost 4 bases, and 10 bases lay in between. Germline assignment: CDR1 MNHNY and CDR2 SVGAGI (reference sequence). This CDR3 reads CASKTGGTGELFF. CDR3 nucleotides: TGTGCCAGCAAGACCGGGGGCACCGGGGAGCTGTTTTTT.

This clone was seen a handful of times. This CDR3 is CASSDSLRPERGRPQHF. CDR3 DNA sequence: TGTGCCAGCAGTGATAGCCTGCGCCCCGAAAGGGGAAGGCCCCAGCATTTT. The chain uses TRBV2 and TRBJ1-5; a weak D match, TRBD1 (5 bases). The CDR3 consists of 17 residues. The ends were cut back, 3 bases at V and 9 bases at J, with 24 bases in the middle. CDR1 is SNHLY and CDR2 is FYNNEI in the germline V gene. The entire variable domain, with the rest obtained from reference TRBV2 and TRBJ1-5, is as follows: EPEVTQTPSHQVTQMGQEVILRCVPISNHLYFYWYRQILGQKVEFLVSFYNNEISEKSEIFDDQFSVERPDGSNFTLKIRSTKLEDSAMYFCASSDSLRPERGRPQHFGDGTRLSIL.

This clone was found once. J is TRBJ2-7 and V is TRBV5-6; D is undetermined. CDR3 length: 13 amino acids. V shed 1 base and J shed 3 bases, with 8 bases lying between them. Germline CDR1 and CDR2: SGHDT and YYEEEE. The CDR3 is CASSLSNGYEQYF. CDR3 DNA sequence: TGTGCCAGCAGCTTGTCCAACGGCTACGAGCAGTACTTC.

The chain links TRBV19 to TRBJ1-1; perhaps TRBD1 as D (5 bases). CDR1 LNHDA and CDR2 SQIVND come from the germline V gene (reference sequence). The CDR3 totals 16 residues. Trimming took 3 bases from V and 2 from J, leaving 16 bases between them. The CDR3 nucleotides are TGTGCCAGTAGTATGGCGCAGGGAACTTTAAACACTGAAGCTTTCTTT. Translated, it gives CASSMAQGTLNTEAFF.

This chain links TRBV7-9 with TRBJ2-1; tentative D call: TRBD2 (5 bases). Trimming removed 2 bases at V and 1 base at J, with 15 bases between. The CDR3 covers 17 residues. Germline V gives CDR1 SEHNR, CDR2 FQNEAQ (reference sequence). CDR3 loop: CASSLNLGSASYNEQFF. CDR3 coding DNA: TGTGCCAGCAGCTTAAACTTGGGGAGCGCTTCCTACAATGAGCAGTTCTTC.

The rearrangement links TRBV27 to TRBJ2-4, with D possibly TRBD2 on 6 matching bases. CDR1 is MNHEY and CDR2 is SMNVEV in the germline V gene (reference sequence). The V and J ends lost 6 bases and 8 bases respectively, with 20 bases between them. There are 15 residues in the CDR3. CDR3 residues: CASSPTSFRRDIQYF. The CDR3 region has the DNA TGTGCCAGCAGCCCAACTAGCTTTCGAAGGGACATTCAGTACTTC.

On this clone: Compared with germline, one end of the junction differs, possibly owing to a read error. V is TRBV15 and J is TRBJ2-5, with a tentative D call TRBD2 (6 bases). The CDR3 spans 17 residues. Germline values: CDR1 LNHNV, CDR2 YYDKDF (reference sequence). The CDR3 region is CATSGEWQAGGQETQYF. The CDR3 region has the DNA TGTGCCACCAGCGGAGAGTGGCAGGCCGGGGGACAAGAGACCCAGTACTTC.

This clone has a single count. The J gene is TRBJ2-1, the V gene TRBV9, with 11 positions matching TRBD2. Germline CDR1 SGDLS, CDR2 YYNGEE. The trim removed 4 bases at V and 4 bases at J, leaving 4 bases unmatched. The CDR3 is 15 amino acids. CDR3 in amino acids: CASSLGLAEYNEQFF. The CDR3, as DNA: TGTGCCAGCAGCCTGGGACTAGCGGAGTACAATGAGCAGTTCTTC.

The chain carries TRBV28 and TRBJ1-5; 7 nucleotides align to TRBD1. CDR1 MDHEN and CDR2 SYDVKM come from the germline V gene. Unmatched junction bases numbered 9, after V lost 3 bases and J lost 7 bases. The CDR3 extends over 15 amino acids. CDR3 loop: CASSFPGGVGQPQHF. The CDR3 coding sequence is TGTGCCAGCAGTTTTCCAGGGGGAGTGGGGCAGCCCCAGCATTTT.

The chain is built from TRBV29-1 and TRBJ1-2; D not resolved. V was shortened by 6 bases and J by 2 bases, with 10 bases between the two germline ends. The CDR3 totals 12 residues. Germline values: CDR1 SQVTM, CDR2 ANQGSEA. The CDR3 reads CSVMEQNYGYTF. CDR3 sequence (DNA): TGCAGCGTAATGGAACAGAACTATGGCTACACCTTC. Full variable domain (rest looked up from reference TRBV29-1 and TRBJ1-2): SAVISQKPSRDICQRGTSLTIQCQVDSQVTMMFWYRQQPGQSLTLIATANQGSEATYESGFVIDKFPISRPNLTFSTLTVSNMSPEDSSIYLCSVMEQNYGYTFGSGTRLTVV.

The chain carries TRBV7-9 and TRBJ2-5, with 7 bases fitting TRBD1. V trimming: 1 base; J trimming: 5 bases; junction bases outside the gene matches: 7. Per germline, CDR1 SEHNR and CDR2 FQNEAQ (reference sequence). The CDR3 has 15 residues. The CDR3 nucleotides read TGTGCCAGCAGCTTAGGACAGGGAAGGAGTGAGACCCAGTACTTC. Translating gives CASSLGQGRSETQYF.

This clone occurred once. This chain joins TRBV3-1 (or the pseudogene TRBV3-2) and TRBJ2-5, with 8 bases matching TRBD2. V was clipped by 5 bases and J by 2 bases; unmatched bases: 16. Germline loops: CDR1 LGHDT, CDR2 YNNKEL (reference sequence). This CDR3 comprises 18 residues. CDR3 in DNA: TGTGCCAGCAGCAAGGGAACTAGCGGATTGGAGATTCAAGAGACCCAGTACTTC. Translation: CASSKGTSGLEIQETQYF.

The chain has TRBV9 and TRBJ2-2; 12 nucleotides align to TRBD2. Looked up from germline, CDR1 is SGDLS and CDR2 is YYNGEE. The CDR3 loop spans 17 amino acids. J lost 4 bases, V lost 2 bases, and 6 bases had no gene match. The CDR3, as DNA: TGTGCCAGCAGCGTGGGTGGACTAGCGGGGTTCACCGGGGAGCTGTTTTTT. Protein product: CASSVGGLAGFTGELFF.

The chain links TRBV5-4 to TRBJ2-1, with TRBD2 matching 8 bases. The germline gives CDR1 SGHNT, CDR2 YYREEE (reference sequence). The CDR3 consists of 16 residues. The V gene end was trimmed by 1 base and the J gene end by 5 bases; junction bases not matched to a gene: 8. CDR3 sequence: CASSLSAGGSHNEQFF. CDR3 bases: TGTGCCAGCAGCTTGTCCGCGGGGGGATCCCACAATGAGCAGTTCTTC.

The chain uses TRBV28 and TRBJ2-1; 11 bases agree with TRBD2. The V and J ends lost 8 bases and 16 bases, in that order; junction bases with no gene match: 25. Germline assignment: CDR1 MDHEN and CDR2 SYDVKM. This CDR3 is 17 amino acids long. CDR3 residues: CASHGTTGTSGELGLFF. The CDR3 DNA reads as TGTGCCAGCCACGGGACGACCGGGACTAGCGGAGAACTAGGGCTCTTCTTC.

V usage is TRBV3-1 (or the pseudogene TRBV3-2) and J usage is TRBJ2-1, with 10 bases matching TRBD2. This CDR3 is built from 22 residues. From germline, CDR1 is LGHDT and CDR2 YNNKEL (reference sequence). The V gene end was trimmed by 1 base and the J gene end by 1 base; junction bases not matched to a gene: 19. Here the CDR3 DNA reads TGTGCCAGCAGCCAAGTCGGAGAAGTCCCTATAGCGGGAGGCATTTCCTACAATGAGCAGTTCTTC. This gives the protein CASSQVGEVPIAGGISYNEQFF.

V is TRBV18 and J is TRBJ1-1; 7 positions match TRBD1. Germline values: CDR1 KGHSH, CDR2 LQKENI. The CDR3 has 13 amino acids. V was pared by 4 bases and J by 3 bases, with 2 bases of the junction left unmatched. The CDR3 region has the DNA TGTGCCAGCTCACTGGGACAGCACACTGAAGCTTTCTTT. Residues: CASSLGQHTEAFF.

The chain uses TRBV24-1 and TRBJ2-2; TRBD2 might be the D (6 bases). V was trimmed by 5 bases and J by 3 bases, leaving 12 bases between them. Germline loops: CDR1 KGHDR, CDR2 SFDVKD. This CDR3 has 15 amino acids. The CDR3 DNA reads TGTGCCACCAGTGCCCAGACTAGGTACACCGGGGAGCTGTTTTTT. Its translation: CATSAQTRYTGELFF.